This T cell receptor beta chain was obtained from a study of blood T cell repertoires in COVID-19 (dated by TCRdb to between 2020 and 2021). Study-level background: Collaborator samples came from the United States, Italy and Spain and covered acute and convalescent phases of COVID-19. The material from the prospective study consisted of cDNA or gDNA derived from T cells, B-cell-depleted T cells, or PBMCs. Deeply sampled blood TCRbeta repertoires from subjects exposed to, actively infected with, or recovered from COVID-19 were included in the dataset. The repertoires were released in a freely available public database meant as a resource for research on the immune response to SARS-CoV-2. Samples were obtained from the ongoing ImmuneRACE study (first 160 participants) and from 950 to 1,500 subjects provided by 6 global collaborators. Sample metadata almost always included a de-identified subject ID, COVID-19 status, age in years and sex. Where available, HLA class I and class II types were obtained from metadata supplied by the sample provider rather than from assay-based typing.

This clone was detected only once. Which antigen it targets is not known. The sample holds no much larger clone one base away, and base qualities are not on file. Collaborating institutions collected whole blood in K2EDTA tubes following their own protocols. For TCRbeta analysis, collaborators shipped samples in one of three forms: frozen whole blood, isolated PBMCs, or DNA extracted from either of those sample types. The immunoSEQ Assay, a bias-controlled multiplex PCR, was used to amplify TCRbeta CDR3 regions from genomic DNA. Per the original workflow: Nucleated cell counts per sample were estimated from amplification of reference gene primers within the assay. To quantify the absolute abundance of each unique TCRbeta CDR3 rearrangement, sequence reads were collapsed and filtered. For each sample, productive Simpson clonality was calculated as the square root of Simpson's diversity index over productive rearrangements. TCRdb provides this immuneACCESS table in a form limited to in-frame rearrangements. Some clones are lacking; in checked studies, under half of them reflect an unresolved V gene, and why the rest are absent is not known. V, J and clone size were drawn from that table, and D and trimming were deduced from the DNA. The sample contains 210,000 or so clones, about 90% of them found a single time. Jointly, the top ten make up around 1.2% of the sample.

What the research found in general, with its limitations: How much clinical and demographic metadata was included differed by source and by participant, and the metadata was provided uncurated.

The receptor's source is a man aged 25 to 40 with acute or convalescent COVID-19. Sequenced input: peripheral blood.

The CDR3 protein sequence reads: CASSVQGLVTEAFF. The DNA sequence follows: TGTGCCAGCAGCGTACAGGGTTTGGTCACTGAAGCTTTCTTT. The chain joins TRBV7-3 to TRBJ1-1; TRBD1 is a possible D gene, resting on 6 matching bases. The CDR3 runs 14 amino acids, cysteine and phenylalanine included. Left in the record is the CDR3 DNA by itself, 42 bases read in frame from the first base. The germline V gene yields SGHTA for CDR1 and FQGTGA for CDR2. A distance of 14 bases separates the germline ends of V and J, which lose 5 bases and 4 bases respectively.